The source of this T cell receptor (beta chain) is a study of blood T cells in healthy people across ages. The CDR3 is 15 amino acids. The V gene's germline CDR1 is SGHRS and CDR2 YFSETQ. The J segment lost 5 bases and the V segment lost 4 bases, leaving 10 bases of the junction unmatched. It was with a sample-barcoded 5' primer and a J-beta primer mix that a second PCR of about 6 to 12 cycles was run. Every single cDNA molecule received a tag from a template-switch adaptor with 12 random nucleotides. TCRdb called the 5' RACE reads again in MiXCR, with one record for every CDR3 protein. This repertoire shows over 950,000 distinct CDR3 sequences, just over 50% found once; its top ten account for 20% to 25%. This clonotype was found a few times.

This TCR came from an older woman in good health. The J gene is TRBJ2-5, the V gene TRBV5-1; 8 nucleotides agree with TRBD1. Sequenced input: blood. CDR3 in DNA: TGCGCCAGCAGCGAGGGGACAGGTATATGGGAGACCCAGTACTTC. Protein sequence: CASSEGTGIWETQYF.